A single sample is the source of the 3 T cell receptor beta chains below, sequenced in a study of shared clonotypes between healthy human individuals. Terminally differentiated effector memory CD45RA+ cells were excluded from the naive CD8 cells, which were CD45RO-negative and positively selected for CCR7. TCRdb's table, derived via immunoSEQ multiplex PCR, lists solely in-frame clones and lacks some. The repertoire holds approximately 2,000,000 clones, with just over 90% as singletons. The sequencing sample was made of naive CD8+ T cells from PBMCs. Source of these receptors: a man between 18 and 29 years old in good health. Some clones in this sample may be carry-over from other donors' samples.

This chain connects TRBV28 to TRBJ2-3; 11 bases align to TRBD2. V shed 5 bases and J 6 bases; nucleotides not matched to a gene: 19. CDR3 length: 19 amino acids. Per the germline V gene, CDR1 is MDHEN and CDR2 is SYDVKM. The CDR3 loop is CASSGAGILAGGLGDTQYF. The CDR3, as DNA: TGTGCCAGCAGTGGAGCAGGGATTTTAGCGGGAGGGCTTGGGGATACGCAGTATTTT.

Only a few counts were recorded for this clone. The CDR3 sequence is CACGGPEGNQPQHF. CDR3 bases: TGTGCCTGTGGGGGCCCGGAGGGCAATCAGCCCCAGCATTTT. This chain joins TRBV30 and TRBJ1-5; D is perhaps TRBD1 (6 bases). There are 14 residues in the CDR3. Germline CDR1 reads GTSNPN; CDR2 reads SVGIG (reference sequence). V was shortened by 6 bases and J by 2 bases, with 14 bases between the two germline ends.

The V gene is TRBV6-5, the J gene TRBJ2-7, with 9 bases aligning to TRBD1. The germline gives CDR1 MNHEY, CDR2 SVGAGI. With V trimmed by 0 bases and J by 4 bases, 7 bases remained unmatched. The CDR3 runs to 16 residues. The DNA for the CDR3 is TGTGCCAGCAGTTACTCTTTCGGGACAGGGTTTTACGAGCAGTACTTC. Translation gives CASSYSFGTGFYEQYF.